One sample yielded the 29 T cell receptor beta chains listed below, sequenced in a study of CD8 T cells in Susac syndrome. An amount of RNA that ranged from roughly 0.5 to 1 ug was reverse transcribed with random hexamers. TCRdb called the immunoSEQ multiplex PCR reads again in MiXCR, with one record for every CDR3 protein. This sample has about 90,000 distinct CDR3 sequences; about 95% occur once, and the top ten carry more than 0.5%. The specimen sequenced was CD8+ T cells from PBMCs. The source of these receptors is a human donor with Susac syndrome.

Comments on this clonotype: Mismatch with germline at one junction end may stem from a read error. The chain couples TRBV5-1 to TRBJ2-1; 9 bases map to TRBD1. Germline values: CDR1 SGHRS, CDR2 YFSETQ. The length of the CDR3 is 13 residues. DNA for the CDR3: TGCGCCAGCCGCTTGGGACAGGGTAATGAGCAGTTCTTC. It yields the protein CASRLGQGNEQFF.

The chain combines TRBV18 with TRBJ1-2; a possible D gene is TRBD1 (6 bases). The CDR3 runs 15 residues. Germline values: CDR1 KGHSH, CDR2 LQKENI. The V gene lost 3 bases and the J gene lost 0 bases, with 11 bases spanning the gap. CDR3: CASSPGQGTNYGYTF. CDR3 in DNA: TGTGCCAGCTCACCGGGCCAGGGGACTAACTATGGCTACACCTTC.

This chain uses TRBV10-3 with TRBJ2-6, with D perhaps TRBD2 (5 bases). The V end was cut by 0 bases, the J end by 0 bases, with 18 bases between. CDR3 length equals 20 residues. CDR1 and CDR2 (germline): ENHRY, SYGVKD. The DNA of the CDR3 is TGTGCCATCAGTGAGTCGCCGGGGTGGCAGACCTACTCTGGGGCCAACGTCCTGACTTTC. It encodes CAISESPGWQTYSGANVLTF.

This chain connects TRBV10-3 to TRBJ2-7; 10 bases are shared with TRBD1. The CDR3 consists of 12 residues. Germline V lookup: CDR1 ENHRY, CDR2 SYGVKD. With 4 bases clipped from V and 6 bases from J, the junction kept 0 bases outside the gene matches. CDR3 protein: CAISGTGGEQYF. The CDR3 region has the DNA TGTGCCATCAGTGGGACAGGGGGCGAGCAGTACTTC.

This clonotype was picked up one time. This rearrangement joins TRBV30 to TRBJ1-1; no definite D call. The V end was cut by 0 bases, the J end by 1 base, with 9 bases between. Looked up from germline, CDR1 is GTSNPN and CDR2 is SVGIG (reference sequence). CDR3 length: 14 amino acids. The CDR3 here is CAWSVKLENTEAFF. In DNA, the CDR3 is TGTGCCTGGAGTGTGAAATTGGAGAACACTGAAGCTTTCTTT.

The chain combines TRBV10-2 with TRBJ1-2; the D is unclear. CDR1 is WSHSY and CDR2 is SAAADI in the germline V gene. V was trimmed by 4 bases and J by 2 bases, leaving 8 bases between them. The CDR3 runs to 13 residues. In DNA form, the CDR3 reads TGCGCCAGCAGTGGGGCGCTAAACTATGGCTACACCTTC. Translation gives CASSGALNYGYTF.

CDR3 in DNA: TGTGCCAGCAGCTTCGACAGTCAAGAGACCCAGTACTTC. Its protein is CASSFDSQETQYF. The genes are TRBV11-3 and TRBJ2-5, with D possibly matching TRBD1 (5 bases). CDR1 and CDR2 (germline): SGHNT, YENEEA. Deletions cut 3 bases from V and 2 bases from J, with 7 bases between. CDR3 length: 13 amino acids. Supplemented by reference TRBV11-3 and TRBJ2-5, the full variable domain reads EAGVVQSPRYKIIEKKQPVAFWCNPISGHNTLYWYLQNLGQGPELLIRYENEEAVDDSQLPKDRFSAERLKGVDSTLKIQPAELGDSAVYLCASSFDSQETQYFGPGTRLLVL.

This chain joins TRBV24-1 and TRBJ2-7; possibly TRBD2 for D (6 bases). The V gene's germline CDR1 is KGHDR and CDR2 SFDVKD. The V and J ends lost 9 bases and 6 bases respectively, with 14 bases between them. The CDR3 covers 12 residues. CDR3 residues: CATATSSSEQYF. For the CDR3, the DNA is TGTGCCACCGCCACTAGCAGCAGCGAGCAGTACTTC.

This chain joins TRBV5-4 and TRBJ1-6; a weak D match, TRBD1 (6 bases). The CDR3 runs to 12 residues. The germline CDR1 and CDR2 sequences are SGHNT and YYREEE (reference sequence). Trimming took 4 bases from V and 11 from J, leaving 10 bases between them. The DNA for the CDR3 is TGTGCCAGCAGCCGGACAGATGCACCCCTCCACTTT. It translates to CASSRTDAPLHF.

The rearrangement uses TRBV6-2 or TRBV6-3 and TRBJ1-1; 7 bases match TRBD1. The CDR3 is 16 amino acids. CDR1 MNHEY and CDR2 SVGEGT come from the germline V gene. V lost 2 bases and J lost 1; bases outside the gene matches: 7. DNA for the CDR3: TGTGCCAGCAGTTACGACCTCGGGACAGCGAACACTGAAGCTTTCTTT. It is translated as CASSYDLGTANTEAFF.

V and J are TRBV7-2 and TRBJ2-1; the D gene is possibly TRBD1 (5 bases). CDR1 and CDR2 from the germline V gene are SGHTA and FQGNSA. The CDR3 consists of 15 residues. Trimming stripped 1 base from V and 2 bases from J, with 9 bases between. The CDR3 sequence is CASSLDTGAYNEQFF. CDR3 nucleotides: TGTGCCAGCAGCTTAGATACAGGCGCCTACAATGAGCAGTTCTTC.

The chain links TRBV5-6 to TRBJ2-7, with D hard to call. V lost 1 base, J lost 2 bases, and 10 bases lay in between. Germline CDR1 is SGHDT and CDR2 is YYEEEE. This CDR3 is 14 amino acids long. This CDR3 is CASSLRTDTYEQYF. The CDR3 DNA follows: TGTGCCAGCAGCTTGAGGACCGACACCTACGAGCAGTACTTC.

The chain recombines TRBV20-1 with TRBJ2-1; 10 bases align to TRBD2. Per germline, CDR1 DFQATT and CDR2 SNEGSKA (reference sequence). J gave up 10 bases and V 2 bases, and 14 bases lay outside the gene matches. The CDR3 is 16 amino acids. The CDR3 sequence: CSARQMAPYSGGEQFF. CDR3 in DNA: TGCAGTGCTAGACAGATGGCCCCCTATAGCGGGGGGGAGCAGTTCTTC.

V and J are TRBV20-1 and TRBJ2-3, with 8 bases aligning to TRBD1. Germline V gives CDR1 DFQATT, CDR2 SNEGSKA (reference sequence). The CDR3 is 17 residues long. V dropped 0 bases and J dropped 3; count of bases not matched to a gene: 11. In DNA, the CDR3 is TGCAGTGCTAGAGATAACGGACAGGGAGGTAGGACAGATACGCAGTATTTT. It encodes CSARDNGQGGRTDTQYF.

The J gene is TRBJ2-5, the V gene TRBV5-1, with 10 bases identical to TRBD2. CDR1 and CDR2 from the germline V gene are SGHRS and YFSETQ. CDR3 length: 16 residues. J gave up 2 bases and V 4 bases, and 8 bases lay outside the gene matches. The CDR3 loop is CASSKSGGARQETQYF. CDR3 nucleotide sequence: TGCGCCAGCAGCAAGAGCGGGGGGGCAAGGCAAGAGACCCAGTACTTC.

The rearrangement links TRBV23-1 to TRBJ2-3; 7 bases are a match to TRBD2. TRBV23-1 is an ORF, with its function uncertain. The CDR3 runs to 15 residues. V shed 4 bases, J shed 3 bases, and the junction held 7 bases outside the gene matches. CDR3 coding DNA: TGCGCCAGCAGTCGTGCTAGCGGCGATACAGATACGCAGTATTTT. It translates to CASSRASGDTDTQYF.

The chain combines TRBV11-2 with TRBJ2-5; 11 positions agree with TRBD1. The J segment lost 1 base and the V segment lost 3 bases, leaving 4 bases of the junction unmatched. The CDR3 loop spans 16 amino acids. Germline-derived CDR1 and CDR2 are SGHAT and FQNNGV. CDR3 loop: CASSFGTGGSQETQYF. The CDR3 nucleotides are TGTGCCAGCAGCTTCGGGACAGGGGGATCCCAAGAGACCCAGTACTTC. The whole variable domain, remainder taken from reference TRBV11-2 and TRBJ2-5, is EAGVAQSPRYKIIEKRQSVAFWCNPISGHATLYWYQQILGQGPKLLIQFQNNGVVDDSQLPKDRFSAERLKGVDSTLKIQPAKLEDSAVYLCASSFGTGGSQETQYFGPGTRLLVL.

This sequence joins TRBV3-1 and TRBJ1-1; D unresolved. The CDR3 is made up of 14 amino acids. V was cut by 1 base and J by 9 bases, with 15 bases left in between. Germline V lookup: CDR1 LGHDT, CDR2 YNNKEL (reference sequence). DNA for the CDR3: TGTGCCAGCAGCCAAGCCAGGAGCTTCAACAAAGCTTTCTTT. Amino acids: CASSQARSFNKAFF.

V usage is TRBV5-1 and J usage is TRBJ2-6; D is uncertain. Germline CDR1 reads SGHRS; CDR2 reads YFSETQ. The CDR3 length is 16 residues. V lost 3 bases to trimming and J lost 1 base, with 11 bases between them. CDR3: CASSSLPVSGANVLTF. The CDR3 DNA reads as TGCGCCAGCAGCTCCCTACCCGTATCTGGGGCCAACGTCCTGACTTTC.

This sequence joins TRBV20-1 and TRBJ2-1, with 14 bases that match TRBD2. V lost 3 bases, J lost 3 bases, and 4 bases stayed unmatched. The V gene's germline CDR1 is DFQATT and CDR2 SNEGSKA (reference sequence). This CDR3 comprises 16 residues. The CDR3 region is CSASWTSGGFYNEQFF. The CDR3 DNA is TGCAGTGCTAGCTGGACTAGCGGGGGGTTCTACAATGAGCAGTTCTTC.

This chain uses TRBV20-1 with TRBJ2-4, with D maybe TRBD2 (5 bases). CDR3 length: 14 residues. From germline, CDR1 is DFQATT and CDR2 SNEGSKA (reference sequence). V lost 0 bases and J lost 5, with 11 bases in between. CDR3 residues: CSARDFSAENIQYF. CDR3 DNA: TGCAGTGCTAGAGATTTTAGCGCCGAAAACATTCAGTACTTC.

The V gene is TRBV14, the J gene TRBJ2-1, with TRBD1 as a possible D gene (6 bases). Trimming left V 1 base short and J 4 bases short, with 14 bases between. The CDR3 runs 16 residues. In germline, CDR1 is SGHDN, CDR2 FVKESK. CDR3 residues: CASSQVWGRPYNEQFF. In DNA form, the CDR3 reads TGTGCCAGCAGCCAAGTTTGGGGGCGGCCGTACAATGAGCAGTTCTTC.

The chain employs TRBV19 and TRBJ1-6; D is possibly TRBD1 (5 bases). V was clipped by 2 bases and J by 4 bases, with 9 bases between them. Germline V gives CDR1 LNHDA, CDR2 SQIVND (reference sequence). The CDR3 is 15 residues long. CDR3 region: CASSIQGAYNSPLHF. Written as DNA, the CDR3 is TGTGCCAGTAGTATACAGGGAGCATATAATTCACCCCTCCACTTT. Full variable domain (outside the CDR3, taken from reference TRBV19 and TRBJ1-6): DGGITQSPKYLFRKEGQNVTLSCEQNLNHDAMYWYRQDPGQGLRLIYYSQIVNDFQKGDIAEGYSVSREKKESFPLTVTSAQKNPTAFYLCASSIQGAYNSPLHFGNGTRLTVT.

This clonotype was counted only a few times. This chain uses TRBV10-3 with TRBJ2-1; D may match TRBD1 or TRBD2 (6 bases each). Trimming took 3 bases from V and 8 from J, leaving 17 bases between them. The CDR3 runs 15 residues. Germline V gives CDR1 ENHRY, CDR2 SYGVKD. The CDR3 here is CAISDGQNGGYEQFF. The CDR3 region has the DNA TGTGCCATCAGTGACGGACAGAATGGAGGGTATGAGCAGTTCTTC.

The J gene is TRBJ2-2, the V gene TRBV28; perhaps TRBD2 as D (5 bases). CDR1 is MDHEN and CDR2 is SYDVKM in the germline V gene. CDR3 length: 15 residues. V lost 3 bases, J lost 0 bases, and 8 bases lay in between. This CDR3 is CASSFATTNTGELFF. The CDR3 DNA reads TGTGCCAGCAGTTTTGCGACTACGAACACCGGGGAGCTGTTTTTT. Together with reference TRBV28 and TRBJ2-2, the CDR3 gives the full variable domain: DVKVTQSSRYLVKRTGEKVFLECVQDMDHENMFWYRQDPGLGLRLIYFSYDVKMKEKGDIPEGYSVSREKKERFSLILESASTNQTSMYLCASSFATTNTGELFFGEGSRLTVL.

This rearrangement joins TRBV11-2 to TRBJ1-1; no clear D gene. The CDR3 extends over 15 amino acids. Germline V gene data show CDR1 as SGHAT and CDR2 as FQNNGV. V was clipped by 0 bases and J by 1 base, with 9 bases between them. CDR3 protein: CASSLDLWGNTEAFF. The DNA of the CDR3 is TGTGCCAGCAGCTTAGATTTATGGGGGAACACTGAAGCTTTCTTT.

V is TRBV9 and J is TRBJ2-7; no firm D call. The CDR3 spans 15 residues. Trimming removed 0 bases from V and 1 base from J, with 11 bases in between. Germline V gene sequence: CDR1 SGDLS, CDR2 YYNGEE. CDR3 in DNA: TGTGCCAGCAGCGTAGAGGGCAGTTTTTCCTACGAGCAGTACTTC. Translation: CASSVEGSFSYEQYF. Together with reference TRBV9 and TRBJ2-7, the CDR3 gives the full variable domain: DSGVTQTPKHLITATGQRVTLRCSPRSGDLSVYWYQQSLDQGLQFLIQYYNGEERAKGNILERFSAQQFPDLHSELNLSSLELGDSALYFCASSVEGSFSYEQYFGPGTRLTVT.

The chain joins TRBV18 to TRBJ2-2; D possibly corresponds to TRBD2 (5 bases). The V and J ends lost 3 bases and 5 bases respectively, with 7 bases between them. This CDR3 spans 13 amino acids. Per germline, CDR1 KGHSH and CDR2 LQKENI. The CDR3 spells CASSPRETGELFF. CDR3 in DNA: TGTGCCAGCTCACCTAGGGAGACCGGGGAGCTGTTTTTT.

The chain carries TRBV29-1 and TRBJ1-1; D call uncertain. Germline loops: CDR1 SQVTM, CDR2 ANQGSEA. V was shortened by 1 base and J by 4 bases, with 4 bases between the two germline ends. CDR3 length: 11 amino acids. CDR3 residues: CSVEVGTEAFF. The DNA for the CDR3 is TGCAGCGTTGAAGTAGGCACTGAAGCTTTCTTT.